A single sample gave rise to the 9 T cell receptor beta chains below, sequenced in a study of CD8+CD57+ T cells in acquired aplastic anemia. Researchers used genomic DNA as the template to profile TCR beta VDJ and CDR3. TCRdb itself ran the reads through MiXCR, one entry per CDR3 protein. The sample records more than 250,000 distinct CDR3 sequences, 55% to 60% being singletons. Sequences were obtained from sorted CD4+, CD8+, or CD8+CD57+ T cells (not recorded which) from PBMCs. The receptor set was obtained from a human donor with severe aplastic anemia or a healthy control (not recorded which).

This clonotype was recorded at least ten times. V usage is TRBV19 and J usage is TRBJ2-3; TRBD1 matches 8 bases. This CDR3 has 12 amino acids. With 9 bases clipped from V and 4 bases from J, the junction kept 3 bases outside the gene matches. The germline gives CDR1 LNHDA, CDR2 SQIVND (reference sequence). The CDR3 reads CASGQGPDTQYF. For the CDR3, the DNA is TGTGCCAGCGGACAGGGCCCAGATACGCAGTATTTT.

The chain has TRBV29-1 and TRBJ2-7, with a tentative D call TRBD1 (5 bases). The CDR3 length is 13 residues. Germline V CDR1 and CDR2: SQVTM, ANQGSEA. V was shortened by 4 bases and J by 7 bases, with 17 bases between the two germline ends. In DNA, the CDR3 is TGCAGCGTTGGTGGGGCTGGAAAGGCAGAGCAGTACTTC. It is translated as CSVGGAGKAEQYF.

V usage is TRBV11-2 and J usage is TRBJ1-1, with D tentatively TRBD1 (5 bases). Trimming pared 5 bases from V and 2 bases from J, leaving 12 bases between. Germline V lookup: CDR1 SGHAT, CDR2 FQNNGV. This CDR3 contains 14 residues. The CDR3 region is CASSRGGSNTEAFF. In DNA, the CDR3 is TGTGCCAGCAGCCGTGGGGGTTCCAACACTGAAGCTTTCTTT.

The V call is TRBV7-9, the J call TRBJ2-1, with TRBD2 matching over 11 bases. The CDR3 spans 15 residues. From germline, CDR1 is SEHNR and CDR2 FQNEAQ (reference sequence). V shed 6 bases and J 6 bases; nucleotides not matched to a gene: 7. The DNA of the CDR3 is TGTGCCAGCAGTGACTCTACTAGCGGGAGCAATGAGCAGTTCTTC. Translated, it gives CASSDSTSGSNEQFF.

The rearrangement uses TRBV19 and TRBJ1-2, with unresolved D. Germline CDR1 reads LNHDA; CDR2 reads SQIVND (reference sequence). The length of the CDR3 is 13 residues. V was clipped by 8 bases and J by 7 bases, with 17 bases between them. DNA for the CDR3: TGTGCCAGTTTAGAGTGGGGAGGAAGTGGCTACACCTTC. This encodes CASLEWGGSGYTF.

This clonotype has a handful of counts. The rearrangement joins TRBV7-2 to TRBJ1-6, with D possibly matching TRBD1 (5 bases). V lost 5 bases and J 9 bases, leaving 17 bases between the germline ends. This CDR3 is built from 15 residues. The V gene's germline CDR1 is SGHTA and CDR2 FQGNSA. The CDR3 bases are TGTGCCAGCAGCCCCCTGTGGGGAAGGGGTTCACCCCTCCACTTT. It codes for CASSPLWGRGSPLHF.

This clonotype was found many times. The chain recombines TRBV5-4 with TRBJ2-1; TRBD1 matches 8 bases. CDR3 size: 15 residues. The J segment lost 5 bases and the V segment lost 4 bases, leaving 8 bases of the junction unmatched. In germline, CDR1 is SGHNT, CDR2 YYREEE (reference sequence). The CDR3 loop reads CASSGRDRRNNEQFF. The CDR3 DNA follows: TGTGCCAGCAGCGGCCGGGACAGGCGAAACAATGAGCAGTTCTTC.

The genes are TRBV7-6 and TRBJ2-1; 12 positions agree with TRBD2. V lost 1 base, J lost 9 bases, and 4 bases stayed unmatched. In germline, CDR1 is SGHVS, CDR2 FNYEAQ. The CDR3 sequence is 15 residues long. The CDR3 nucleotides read TGTGCCAGCAGCTTAGTGGCTAGCGGGGGGGGTGAGCAGTTCTTC. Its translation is CASSLVASGGGEQFF.

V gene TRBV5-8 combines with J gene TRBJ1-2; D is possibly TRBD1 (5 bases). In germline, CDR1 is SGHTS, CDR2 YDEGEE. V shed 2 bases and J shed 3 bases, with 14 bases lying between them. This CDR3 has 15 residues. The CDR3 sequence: CASSLGAGMDYGYTF. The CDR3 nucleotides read TGTGCCAGCAGCTTAGGCGCAGGGATGGACTATGGCTACACCTTC.